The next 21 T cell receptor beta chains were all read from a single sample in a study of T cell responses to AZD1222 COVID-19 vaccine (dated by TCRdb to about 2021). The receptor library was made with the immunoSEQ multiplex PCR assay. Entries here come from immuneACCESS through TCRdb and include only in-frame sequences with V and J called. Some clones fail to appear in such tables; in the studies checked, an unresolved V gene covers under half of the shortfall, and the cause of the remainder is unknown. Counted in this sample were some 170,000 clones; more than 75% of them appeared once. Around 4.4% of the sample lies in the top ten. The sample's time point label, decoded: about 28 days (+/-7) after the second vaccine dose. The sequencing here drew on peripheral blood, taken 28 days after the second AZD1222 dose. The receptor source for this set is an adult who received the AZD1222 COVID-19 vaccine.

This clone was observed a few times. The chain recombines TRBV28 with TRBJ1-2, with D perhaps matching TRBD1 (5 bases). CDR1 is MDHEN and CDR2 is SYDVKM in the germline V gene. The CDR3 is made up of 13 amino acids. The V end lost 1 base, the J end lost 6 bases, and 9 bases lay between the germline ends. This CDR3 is CASSLFAGNGYTF. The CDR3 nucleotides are TGTGCCAGCAGTTTATTTGCAGGGAATGGCTACACCTTC.

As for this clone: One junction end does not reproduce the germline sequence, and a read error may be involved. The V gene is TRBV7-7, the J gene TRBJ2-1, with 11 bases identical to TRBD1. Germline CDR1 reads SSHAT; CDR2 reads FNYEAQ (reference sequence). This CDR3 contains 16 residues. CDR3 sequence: CASSPGTGGSYNEQFF. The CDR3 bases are TGTGCTAGCAGCCCCGGGACAGGGGGTTCCTACAATGAGCAGTTCTTC. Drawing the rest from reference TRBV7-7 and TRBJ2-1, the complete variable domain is GAGVSQSPRYKVTKRGQDVTLRCDPISSHATLYWYQQALGQGPEFLTYFNYEAQPDKSGLPSDRFSAERPEGSISTLTIQRTEQRDSAMYRCASSPGTGGSYNEQFFGPGTRLTVL.

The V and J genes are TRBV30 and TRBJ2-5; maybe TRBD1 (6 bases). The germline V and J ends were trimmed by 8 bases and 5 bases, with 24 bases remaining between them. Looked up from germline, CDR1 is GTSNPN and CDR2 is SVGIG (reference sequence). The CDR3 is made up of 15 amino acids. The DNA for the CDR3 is TGTGCCCGAAGTTTGGGGGCGAGTGGTAAGGAGACCCAGTACTTC. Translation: CARSLGASGKETQYF. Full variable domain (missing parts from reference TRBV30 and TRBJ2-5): SQTIHQWPATLVQPVGSPLSLECTVEGTSNPNLYWYRQAAGRGLQLLFYSVGIGQISSEVPQNLSASRPQDRQFILSSKKLLLSDSGFYLCARSLGASGKETQYFGPGTRLLVL.

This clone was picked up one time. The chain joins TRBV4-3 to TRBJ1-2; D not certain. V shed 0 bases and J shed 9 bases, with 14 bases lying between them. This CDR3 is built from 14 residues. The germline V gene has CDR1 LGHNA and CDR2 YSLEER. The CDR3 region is CASSQDQESTSYTF. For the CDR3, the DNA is TGCGCCAGCAGCCAAGATCAGGAAAGCACAAGCTACACCTTC.

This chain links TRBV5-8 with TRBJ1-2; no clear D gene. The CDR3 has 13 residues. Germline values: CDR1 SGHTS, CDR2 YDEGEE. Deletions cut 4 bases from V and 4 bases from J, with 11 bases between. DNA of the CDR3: TGTGCCAGCAGCGATTACACAGCCTATGGCTACACCTTC. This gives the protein CASSDYTAYGYTF.

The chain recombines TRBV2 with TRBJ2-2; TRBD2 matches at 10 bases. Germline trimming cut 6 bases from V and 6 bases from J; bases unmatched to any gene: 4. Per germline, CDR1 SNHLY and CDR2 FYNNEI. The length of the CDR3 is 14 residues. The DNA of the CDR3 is TGTGCCAGCAGGAAGCGGGGGGGCTCCGGGGAGCTGTTTTTT. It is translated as CASRKRGGSGELFF. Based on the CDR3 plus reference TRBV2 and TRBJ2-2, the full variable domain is EPEVTQTPSHQVTQMGQEVILRCVPISNHLYFYWYRQILGQKVEFLVSFYNNEISEKSEIFDDQFSVERPDGSNFTLKIRSTKLEDSAMYFCASRKRGGSGELFFGEGSRLTVL.

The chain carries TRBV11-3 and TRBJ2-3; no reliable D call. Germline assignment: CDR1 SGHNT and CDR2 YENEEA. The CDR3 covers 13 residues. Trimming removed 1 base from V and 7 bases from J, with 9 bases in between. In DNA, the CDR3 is TGTGCCAGCAGCTTAGGGGTTACTTATACGCAGTATTTT. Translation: CASSLGVTYTQYF.

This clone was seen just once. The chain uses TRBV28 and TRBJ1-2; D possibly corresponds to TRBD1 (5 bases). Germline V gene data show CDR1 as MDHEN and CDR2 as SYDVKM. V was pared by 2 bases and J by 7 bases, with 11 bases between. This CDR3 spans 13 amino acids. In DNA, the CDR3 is TGTGCCAGCAGTTTAAAAGAGGGGCTTGGCTACACCTTC. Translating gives CASSLKEGLGYTF.

CDR3 protein: CASSLWGSEAFF. In DNA form, the CDR3 reads TGTGCCAGCAGTTTATGGGGCAGTGAAGCTTTCTTT. The chain carries TRBV27 and TRBJ1-1, with D tentatively TRBD1 (5 bases). Trimming pared 1 base from V and 7 bases from J, leaving 7 bases between. Germline V gene lookup returns CDR1 MNHEY and CDR2 SMNVEV (reference sequence). This CDR3 has 12 residues.

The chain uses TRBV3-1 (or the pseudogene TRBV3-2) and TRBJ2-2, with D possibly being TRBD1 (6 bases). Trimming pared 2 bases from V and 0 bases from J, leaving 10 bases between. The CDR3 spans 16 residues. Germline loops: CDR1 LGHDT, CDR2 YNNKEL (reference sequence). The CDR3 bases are TGTGCCAGCAGCCAACAAGGGGGATCGAACACCGGGGAGCTGTTTTTT. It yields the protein CASSQQGGSNTGELFF.

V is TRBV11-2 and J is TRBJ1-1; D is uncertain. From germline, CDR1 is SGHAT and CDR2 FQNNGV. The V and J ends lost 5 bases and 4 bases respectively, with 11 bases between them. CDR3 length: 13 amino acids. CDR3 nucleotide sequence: TGTGCCAGCAGCACCGGACCCGCCACTGAAGCTTTCTTT. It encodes CASSTGPATEAFF.

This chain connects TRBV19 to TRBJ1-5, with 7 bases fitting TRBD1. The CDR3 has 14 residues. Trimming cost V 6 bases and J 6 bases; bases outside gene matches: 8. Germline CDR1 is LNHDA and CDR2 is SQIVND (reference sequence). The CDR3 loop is CASRTTGSFQPQHF. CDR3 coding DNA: TGTGCCAGTAGAACGACAGGGTCCTTTCAGCCCCAGCATTTT.

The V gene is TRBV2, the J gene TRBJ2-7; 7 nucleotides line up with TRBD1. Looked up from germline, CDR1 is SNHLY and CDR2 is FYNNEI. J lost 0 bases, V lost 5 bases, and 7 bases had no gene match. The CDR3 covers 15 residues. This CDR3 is CASSLTGTDSYEQYF. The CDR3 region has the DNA TGTGCCAGCAGTTTGACCGGGACAGACTCCTACGAGCAGTACTTC.

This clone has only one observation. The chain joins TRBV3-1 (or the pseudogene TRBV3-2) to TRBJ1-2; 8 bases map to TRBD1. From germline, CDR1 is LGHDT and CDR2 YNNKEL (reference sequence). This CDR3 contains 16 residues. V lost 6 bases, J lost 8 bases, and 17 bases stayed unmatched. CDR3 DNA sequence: TGTGCCAGCAGTTCCTGGACAGGGTATACACCGGGGGGCTACACCTTC. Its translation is CASSSWTGYTPGGYTF.

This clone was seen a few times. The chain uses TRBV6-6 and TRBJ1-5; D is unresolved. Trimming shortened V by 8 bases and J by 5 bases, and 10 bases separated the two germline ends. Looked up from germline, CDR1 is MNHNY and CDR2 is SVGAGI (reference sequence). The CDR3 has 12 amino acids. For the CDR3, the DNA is TGTGCCAGCCGACAACCGGATCAGCCCCAGCATTTT. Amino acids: CASRQPDQPQHF.

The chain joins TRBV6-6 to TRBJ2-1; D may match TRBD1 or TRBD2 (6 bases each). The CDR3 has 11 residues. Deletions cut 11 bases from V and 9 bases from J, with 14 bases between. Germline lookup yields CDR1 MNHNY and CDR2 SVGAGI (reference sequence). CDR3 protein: CACERGAEQFF. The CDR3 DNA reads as TGTGCCTGTGAAAGGGGGGCTGAGCAGTTCTTC.

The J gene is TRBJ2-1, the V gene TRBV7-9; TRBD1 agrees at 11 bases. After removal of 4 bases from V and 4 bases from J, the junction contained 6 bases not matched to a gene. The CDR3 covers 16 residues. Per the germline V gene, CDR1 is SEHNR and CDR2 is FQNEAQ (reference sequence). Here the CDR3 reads CASSSKDRGRYNEQFF. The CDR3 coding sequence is TGTGCCAGCAGCTCCAAGGACAGGGGGCGGTACAATGAGCAGTTCTTC.

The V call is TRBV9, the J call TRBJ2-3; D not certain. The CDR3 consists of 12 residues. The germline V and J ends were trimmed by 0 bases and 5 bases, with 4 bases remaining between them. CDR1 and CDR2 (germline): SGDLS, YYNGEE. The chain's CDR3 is CASSVEKDTQYF. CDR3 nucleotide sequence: TGTGCCAGCAGCGTAGAAAAAGATACGCAGTATTTT.

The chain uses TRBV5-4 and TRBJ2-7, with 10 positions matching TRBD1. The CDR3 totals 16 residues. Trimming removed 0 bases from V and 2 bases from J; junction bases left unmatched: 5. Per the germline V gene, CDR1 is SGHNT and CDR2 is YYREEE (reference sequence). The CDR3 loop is CASSLGGQGTTYEQYF. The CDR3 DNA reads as TGTGCCAGCAGCTTGGGGGGACAGGGGACTACCTACGAGCAGTACTTC.

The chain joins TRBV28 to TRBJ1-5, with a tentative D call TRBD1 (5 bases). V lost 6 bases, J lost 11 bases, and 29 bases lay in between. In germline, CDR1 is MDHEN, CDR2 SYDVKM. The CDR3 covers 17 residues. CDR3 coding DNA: TGTGCCAGCAGAGGTTCGGGGGTTTCGGTGCTTTACGGGTCCCAGCATTTT. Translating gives CASRGSGVSVLYGSQHF.

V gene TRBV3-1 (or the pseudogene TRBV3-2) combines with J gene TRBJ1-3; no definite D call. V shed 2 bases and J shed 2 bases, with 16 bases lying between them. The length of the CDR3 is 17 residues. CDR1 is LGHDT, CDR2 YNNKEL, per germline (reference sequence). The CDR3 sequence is CASSQNLRSPPGNTIYF. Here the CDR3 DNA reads TGTGCCAGCAGCCAAAATTTAAGGAGCCCTCCTGGAAACACCATATATTTT.